This TCR beta chain originates from a study of CD8+ T cells in alopecia areata. Study background: Twice a day, 5 to 10 mg of oral tofacitinib was administered to treated patients. Overall study results and limits: During tofacitinib treatment, many expanded lesional clones remained in scalp and blood.

A note on this clone: Its antigen is not identified.

Extraction and reverse transcription of RNA yielded cDNA as the sequencing template. Profiling relied on immunoSEQ multiplex PCR, and the TCRdb table lists in-frame clones only, not all of them. The sample records 170,000 or so clones, about 48% being singletons. The CDR3 is 13 amino acids. Germline V gene lookup returns CDR1 KGHSH and CDR2 LQKENI. The V and J ends lost 3 bases and 4 bases respectively, with 10 bases between them. Treatment: oral pan-JAK inhibitor, 5-10 mg twice daily. The chain combines TRBV18 with TRBJ2-7, with D possibly TRBD1 on 6 matching bases. Sequencing was performed on CD8+ T cells sorted from blood, taken at week 24, from a patient treated with tofacitinib. This TCR was sampled from a human donor with alopecia areata. For the CDR3, the DNA is TGTGCCAGCTCACCTGGCAGGGGTTACGAGCAGTACTTC. It specifies CASSPGRGYEQYF. The full variable domain, in which reference TRBV18 and TRBJ2-7 provide the parts outside the CDR3, is NAGVMQNPRHLVRRRGQEARLRCSPMKGHSHVYWYRQLPEEGLKFMVYLQKENIIDESGMPKERFSAEFPKEGPSILRIQQVVRGDSAAYFCASSPGRGYEQYFGPGTRLTVT.